This T cell receptor (beta chain) was obtained from a study of T cell changes during pregnancy in multiple sclerosis (dated 2019 in TCRdb). Study-level background: The study looked at changes in the T cell repertoire across pregnancy in women with multiple sclerosis.

The germline V gene (reference sequence) sets CDR1 to LNHNV and CDR2 to YYDKDF. Deletion took 8 bases off V and 0 bases off J, with a span of 8 bases between the germline ends. Including cysteine and phenylalanine, the CDR3 has 13 amino acids. Solely the CDR3 DNA is kept, with 39 bases framed from the first base. The receptor library was made with the immunoSEQ multiplex PCR assay. This is the immuneACCESS table as TCRdb keeps it, with only in-frame sequences that have V and J called. A part of the clones is gone; compared with another copy, unresolved V genes explain less than half, and the rest is unexplained. This sample comprises about 93,000 clones, around 92% of them detected only once. 2% to 2.5% of the sample is held by the ten biggest clonotypes. Of note for this clone: What antigen it recognizes has not been identified. The input lacks base qualities; no much larger clone sits a single base away.

The material was peripheral blood, obtained after pregnancy. The V and J segments used are TRBV15 and TRBJ1-3, with the identity of the D gene unclear. The clonotype originates from a female donor with multiple sclerosis, enrolled in a pregnancy study. CDR3 sequence: CATGHSSGNTIYF. The bases are TGTGCCACCGGGCACAGCTCTGGAAACACCATATATTTT.